The source of this T cell receptor (beta chain) is a study of TIL therapy for anti-PD-1-resistant metastatic lung cancer. Study-wide results and limits: Infused TIL clonotypes partially replaced the baseline blood repertoire, then decayed over months.

Time point indicated: pre-treatment sample, taken before nivolumab and TIL therapy. The immunoSEQ assay was v3. Survey-level samples got around 2.1 million read pairs; deep-level samples got about 5-6 million. Method: immunoSEQ multiplex PCR; TCRdb's copy keeps in-frame clones and lacks some. The repertoire holds 15,000 to 20,000 clones, with around four fifths as singletons. In this sample, this clone turned up a few times. Its target is not known. The germline gives CDR1 SQVTM, CDR2 ANQGSEA. The CDR3 covers 13 residues. Deletions cut 6 bases from V and 6 bases from J, with 18 bases between. The rearrangement joins TRBV29-1 to TRBJ2-7, with D maybe TRBD1 (7 bases). This specimen was blood, taken at baseline. This TCR was recovered from a person aged 25 to 80 with non-small cell lung cancer. The CDR3 loop is CSVQGGLSGEQYF. The CDR3, as DNA: TGCAGCGTCCAGGGGGGACTGAGCGGCGAGCAGTACTTC.